The T cell receptor (beta chain) under discussion was sequenced for a study of blood T cell repertoires in COVID-19. Overall study context: Donors in the United States, Italy and Spain gave samples during acute or convalescent COVID-19. T cells, B-cell-depleted T cells, or PBMCs provided the cDNA or gDNA that served as material.

In the source study's methods: Estimation of nucleated cell counts was performed using reference gene primer amplification. Here immunoSEQ multiplex PCR was the method, and the copy in TCRdb shows in-frame clones only, minus some. That table gives V, J and clone size, and the DNA gave D and trimming. This sample has 210,000 or so clones, with nearly 90% found just once. Germline V gene sequence: CDR1 LGHNA, CDR2 YNFKEQ. CDR3 length: 15 amino acids. V dropped 1 base and J dropped 5 bases, with 14 bases sitting between them. Input material: peripheral blood. The chain couples TRBV4-2 to TRBJ1-1; D is possibly TRBD1 (5 bases). This TCR derives from a woman aged 40 to 50 who had recovered from COVID-19. The chain's CDR3 is CASSQALTGVTEAFF. CDR3 DNA: TGTGCCAGCAGCCAAGCCCTTACGGGGGTAACTGAAGCTTTCTTT.